Listed below are T cell receptor beta chains from one sample, sequenced in a study of T cells in Graves' hyperthyroidism and ophthalmopathy. TCRdb recomputed calls from the multiplex PCR reads with MiXCR, one row per CDR3 protein. The sample yields hundreds of thousands of distinct CDR3 sequences, around 15% seen once. Input material: blood. The receptors were sampled from a woman younger than 45 with Graves' hyperthyroidism. Both conserved end residues are part of each CDR3. A D gene is named only where the DNA matches it firmly. The listing skips clone size in some rows; elsewhere it reads once, few, many or a size class.

V gene	J gene	CDR3 length	D gene	clone size	CDR3 DNA	CDR3 protein
TRBV7-2	TRBJ2-1	13	NA	NA	TGTGCCAGCAGACCTTCAGCTCGGAATGAGCAGTTCTTC	CASRPSARNEQFF
TRBV7-9	TRBJ2-1	18	TRBD2	few	TGTGCCAGCAGCCCCCCCCTATTTAGCGGGGAACATTACAATGAGCAGTTCTTC	CASSPPLFSGEHYNEQFF
TRBV7-2	TRBJ2-7	15	TRBD1	NA	TGTGCCAGCAGCTTGGGCGCGACAGGGGAGTACGAGCAGCACTTC	CASSLGATGEYEQHF
TRBV6-5	TRBJ2-7	16	TRBD1	NA	TGTGCCAGCAGTTACCGAGGACAGGGGAAATCCTACGAGCAGTACTTC	CASSYRGQGKSYEQYF
TRBV9	TRBJ1-5	15	NA	few	TGTGCCAGCAGCGTTTCGGGACAACCAGATCAGCCCCAGCATTTT	CASSVSGQPDQPQHF
TRBV28	TRBJ1-2	14	NA	many	TGTGCCAGCAGTTTATGGGAGAGGGCCTATGGCTACACCTTC	CASSLWERAYGYTF
TRBV3-1	TRBJ2-1	15	TRBD1	few	TGTGCCAGCAGCCTGACAGGGGTAGGGGGCAATGAGCAGTTCTTC	CASSLTGVGGNEQFF
TRBV6-1	TRBJ2-7	15	TRBD2	many	TGTGCCAGCAGTCAACTAGCGGGAGATCCACGGGAGCAGTACTTC	CASSQLAGDPREQYF
TRBV20-1	TRBJ2-7	14	NA	few	TGCAGTGCTAGAGACCGGGCCACCCTCTACGAGCAGTACTTC	CSARDRATLYEQYF
TRBV5-1	TRBJ1-1	13	NA	NA	TGCGCCAGCACCCCCCCAGGGGCCTCTGAAGCTTTCTTT	CASTPPGASEAFF
TRBV6-1	TRBJ1-1	14	NA	NA	TGTGCCAGCAGAACCGGGACAAAGGACACTGAAGCTTTCTTT	CASRTGTKDTEAFF
TRBV20-1	TRBJ2-1	17	TRBD2	NA	TGCAGTGCTAGCCGGACTAGCGGGAGGGCTATCTACAATGAGCAGTTCTTC	CSASRTSGRAIYNEQFF
TRBV20-1	TRBJ2-2	15	NA	NA	TGCAGTGCTAGAGATAGTATGCGAGGGGGCGGGGAGCTGTTTTTT	CSARDSMRGGGELFF
TRBV18	TRBJ2-1	16	TRBD1	few	TGTGCCAGCTCACCGCTCGGACAGGGCGTCTACAATGAGCAGTTCTTC	CASSPLGQGVYNEQFF
TRBV7-6	TRBJ1-1	12	NA	few	TGTGCCGGGGAACCATGGGACACTGAAGCTTTCTTT	CAGEPWDTEAFF
TRBV7-9	TRBJ2-2	16	NA	NA	TGTGCCAGCAGCCGGGGGCTTTTACCTAACACCGGGGAGCTGTTTTTT	CASSRGLLPNTGELFF
TRBV6-1	TRBJ1-2	14	TRBD1	many	TGTGCCAGCAACGGATACAGGGGGCATTATGGCTACACCTTC	CASNGYRGHYGYTF
TRBV14	TRBJ2-5	14	NA	few	TGTGCCAGCAGCCAGCTAACCATACAAGAGACCCAGTACTTC	CASSQLTIQETQYF
TRBV13	TRBJ2-5	16	TRBD2	few	TGTGCCAGCAGCTTAGGCGGGGTAGCGGGACAAGAGACCCAGTACTTC	CASSLGGVAGQETQYF
TRBV12-3/TRBV12-4	TRBJ2-3	14	TRBD1	many	TGTGCCAGCAGTAGGACAGGGGGCTTGGATACGCAGTATTTT	CASSRTGGLDTQYF
TRBV20-1	TRBJ1-6	15	TRBD1	few	TGCAGTGTCCCTCCACAGGGGGCCTATAATTCACCCCTCCACTTT	CSVPPQGAYNSPLHF
TRBV6-1	TRBJ1-1	13	NA	many	TGTGCCAGCGGCCCCTATCGGAACACTGAAGCTTTCTTT	CASGPYRNTEAFF
TRBV19	TRBJ1-1	12	TRBD1	NA	TGTGCCAGTAGTCGCACAGGGGGCGTGGCTTTCTTT	CASSRTGGVAFF
TRBV7-2	TRBJ2-7	13	NA	many	TGTGCCAGCAGCTTAGGCGTCGGGGTAGAGCAGTACTTC	CASSLGVGVEQYF
TRBV28	TRBJ2-1	16	TRBD2	many	TGTGCCAGCAGTGGTTTTAGCGGGAGATCCTACAATGAGCAGTTCTTC	CASSGFSGRSYNEQFF
TRBV7-2	TRBJ2-5	16	TRBD2	many	TGTGCCAGCAGCTTATTCCCTAGCGGGAGTGGTGAGACCCAGTACTTC	CASSLFPSGSGETQYF
TRBV11-2	TRBJ2-2	18	TRBD1	many	TGTGCCAGCAGCTCGCCTCCGGGACAGGGGGCACTTGACGGGGAGCTGTTTTTT	CASSSPPGQGALDGELFF
TRBV6-2/TRBV6-3	TRBJ2-3	19	TRBD2	many	TGTGCCAGCAGTTACTCGGGCGGGAGGGCCTCGCAGGGAACAGATACGCAGTATTTT	CASSYSGGRASQGTDTQYF
TRBV30	TRBJ2-2	17	TRBD2	NA	TGTGCCTGGAGTGTACCCCGGACTAGCGGGAGGCCCGGGGAGCTGTTTTTT	CAWSVPRTSGRPGELFF
TRBV28	TRBJ2-1	14	NA	many	TGTGCCAGCACCGCAGGGGGGGGCCAGGGAGAGCAGTTCTTC	CASTAGGGQGEQFF
TRBV19	TRBJ2-1	15	TRBD1	few	TGTGCCAGTAGTATTTGGGACAGGGTGGCAAATGAGCAGTTCTTC	CASSIWDRVANEQFF
TRBV19	TRBJ1-5	15	NA	NA	TGTGCCAGTAGTATATACAGGGTGGGTGGTCAGCCCCAGCATTTT	CASSIYRVGGQPQHF
TRBV11-3	TRBJ2-2	16	TRBD1	NA	TGTGCCAGCAGCGCAACGGGACAGAGAACCACCGGGGAGCTGTTTTTT	CASSATGQRTTGELFF
TRBV29-1	TRBJ1-5	12	TRBD1	few	TGCAGCGCGGGACAGGCAAATCAGCCCCAGCATTTT	CSAGQANQPQHF
TRBV29-1	TRBJ2-7	10	NA	NA	TGCACCCCCGGGGGACCTGAGCAGTACTTC	CTPGGPEQYF
TRBV28	TRBJ1-3	14	NA	once	TGTGCCAGCAAGGACTCCTTCTCTGGAAACACCATATATTTT	CASKDSFSGNTIYF
TRBV28	TRBJ1-2	15	TRBD1	many	TGTGCCAGCAGTTTATTGACAGGGGGAATCTATGGCTACACCTTC	CASSLLTGGIYGYTF
TRBV14	TRBJ2-7	15	TRBD2	NA	TGTGCCAGCAGCCAAGATACCCTAGCGGGTTACGAGCAGTACTTC	CASSQDTLAGYEQYF
TRBV28	TRBJ2-4	15	NA	many	TGTGCCAGCAGTTTATTTAGAGTAGCCAAAAACATTCAGTACTTC	CASSLFRVAKNIQYF
TRBV10-1	TRBJ2-2	13	NA	few	TGCGCCAGCAGCCCCGGGCAGTCCGTGGAGCTGTTTTTT	CASSPGQSVELFF
TRBV20-1	TRBJ1-1	12	NA	many	TGCAGTGCCCCATACGGGGCTGCTGAAGCTTTCTTT	CSAPYGAAEAFF
TRBV11-2	TRBJ2-5	15	TRBD2	many	TGTGCCAGCAGCTCTAGGACTAGCGGGAGCGAGACCCAGTACTTC	CASSSRTSGSETQYF
TRBV29-1	TRBJ2-7	15	NA	few	TGCAGCGTTGAAGGCGTCGCTGCAGGGACCTACGGGCAGTACTTC	CSVEGVAAGTYGQYF
TRBV7-8	TRBJ1-1	16	NA	many	TGTGCCAGCCTTCTTAGAGGGCCCGGAGAGAACACTGAAGCTTTCTTT	CASLLRGPGENTEAFF
TRBV5-5	TRBJ2-7	16	NA	few	TGTGCCAGCAGCTTCGCCCCCAGGGTGAGCTCCTACGAGCAGTACTTC	CASSFAPRVSSYEQYF